This T cell receptor beta chain originates from a study of CD8 T cells in Susac syndrome. Study results and limitations: CD4+ T cell repertoires in Susac syndrome lacked clonal expansion.

The patients with Susac syndrome were individuals who fulfilled the recently defined diagnostic criteria for disease that was either definite or probable. CD8+ and CD4+ T cells were negatively isolated; TEMRA cells were FACS-enriched. The authors reverse transcribed roughly 0.5 to 1 ug RNA with random hexamers. By means of immunoSEQ multiplex PCR, TCR beta CDR3 spanning 54 Vbeta and 13 Jbeta underwent amplification. TCRdb processed the immunoSEQ multiplex PCR reads anew with MiXCR; each CDR3 protein has one entry. The sample yields approximately 210,000 distinct CDR3 sequences, approximately 94% seen once. On this clonotype: Its cognate antigen is unknown.

The receptor comes from a human donor with Susac syndrome. The sample was CD4+ T cells from PBMCs.

The CDR3 is CASSLKDRHYGYTF. The CDR3 DNA sequence: TGTGCCAGCAGTTTAAAGGACAGACACTATGGCTACACCTTC. The chain has TRBV27 and TRBJ1-2, with D perhaps matching TRBD1 (6 bases). The V end was cut by 2 bases, the J end by 3 bases, with 10 bases between. Germline CDR1 reads MNHEY; CDR2 reads SMNVEV (reference sequence). The CDR3 length is 14 residues.